Following are 19 T cell receptor beta chains from one sample sequenced in a study of cytomegalovirus exposure and HLA in healthy donors. Sequencing used immunoSEQ multiplex PCR; TCRdb keeps in-frame clones, though not all of them. In the table there are 160,000 or so clones, roughly 84% of which are singletons. The sample consisted of PBMCs. All receptors derive from a young man in good health and CMV-seropositive.

The CDR3 loop is CASSATGDVPNYGYTF. The DNA of the CDR3 is TGTGCCAGCAGCGCCACAGGGGACGTACCTAACTATGGCTACACCTTC. This chain uses TRBV9 with TRBJ1-2; 7 nucleotides agree with TRBD1. Germline CDR1 is SGDLS and CDR2 is YYNGEE. V gave up 3 bases and J gave up 0 bases; unmatched junction bases: 8. The CDR3 loop spans 16 amino acids.

The rearrangement uses TRBV28 and TRBJ2-7; 10 bases agree with TRBD2. Germline V gene lookup returns CDR1 MDHEN and CDR2 SYDVKM. The CDR3 has 13 residues. Germline trimming cut 6 bases from V and 5 bases from J; bases unmatched to any gene: 4. CDR3 sequence reads: CASRLAGVHEQYF. The CDR3 bases are TGTGCCAGCAGGCTAGCGGGGGTGCACGAGCAGTACTTC.

The chain combines TRBV6-5 with TRBJ1-3; no clear D. Trimming took off 10 bases at V and 0 bases at J, with 10 bases between the two ends. Germline CDR1 and CDR2: MNHEY and SVGAGI. This CDR3 comprises 13 residues. The CDR3 nucleotides are TGTGCCATCCGCCCCAGCTCTGGAAACACCATATATTTT. Translated, it gives CAIRPSSGNTIYF.

The chain couples TRBV5-6 to TRBJ2-5; 13 nucleotides match TRBD2. CDR3 length: 15 residues. V lost 0 bases, J lost 4 bases, and 0 bases stayed unmatched. Germline-derived CDR1 and CDR2 are SGHDT and YYEEEE. The CDR3 DNA reads TGTGCCAGCAGCTTGGGACTAGCGGGGGGAGAGACCCAGTACTTC. As protein: CASSLGLAGGETQYF.

The genes are TRBV28 and TRBJ2-1; TRBD2 matches 12 bases. The V gene end was trimmed by 3 bases and the J gene end by 4 bases; junction bases not matched to a gene: 7. Per the germline V gene, CDR1 is MDHEN and CDR2 is SYDVKM. The CDR3 covers 17 residues. The CDR3 loop is CASSFRLAGVSYNEQFF. For the CDR3, the DNA is TGTGCCAGCAGTTTCAGACTAGCGGGAGTGTCTTACAATGAGCAGTTCTTC.

The chain has TRBV11-2 and TRBJ2-7; 8 bases map to TRBD1. The germline CDR1 and CDR2 sequences are SGHAT and FQNNGV. The CDR3 covers 16 residues. J lost 5 bases, V lost 2 bases, and 11 bases had no gene match. The CDR3 DNA sequence: TGTGCCAGCAGCTTACGACCGGCAGGGGGCACGGACGAGCAGTACTTC. It specifies CASSLRPAGGTDEQYF.

The V gene is TRBV28, the J gene TRBJ2-2; TRBD2 matches 11 bases. V lost 11 bases to trimming and J lost 0 bases; unmatched junction nucleotides: 5. This CDR3 contains 15 residues. Germline V gene lookup returns CDR1 MDHEN and CDR2 SYDVKM. The CDR3 spells CAATSGGANTGELFF. DNA of the CDR3: TGTGCCGCAACTAGCGGGGGCGCGAACACCGGGGAGCTGTTTTTT.

The rearrangement uses TRBV21-1 and TRBJ2-7; TRBD2, the D gene given by the table, was not confirmed from the DNA. TRBV21-1 is reported as a pseudogene. CDR3 size: 13 residues. The CDR3 DNA reads as TGTGCCAGCATCCCGCTCAACTTCTACGAGCAGTACTTC. It codes for CASIPLNFYEQYF.

The chain joins TRBV21-1 to TRBJ1-5; the table's D call, TRBD1, has no DNA check behind it. TRBV21-1 is classified as a pseudogene. The CDR3 runs 16 residues. The CDR3: CASSADRALSNQPQHF. In DNA, the CDR3 is TGTGCCAGCAGCGCAGACAGGGCACTTAGCAATCAGCCCCAGCATTTT.

This chain's CDR3 is CAWSVPSDYLETQYF. CDR3 nucleotide sequence: TGTGCCTGGAGTGTCCCGAGTGACTACTTAGAGACCCAGTACTTC. V gene TRBV30 combines with J gene TRBJ2-5; possibly TRBD2 for D (5 bases). This CDR3 comprises 15 residues. Trimming cost V 0 bases and J 4 bases, with 15 bases left between them. Per germline, CDR1 GTSNPN and CDR2 SVGIG (reference sequence).

The gene calls are TRBV5-1 and TRBJ1-2, with 10 nucleotides matching TRBD1. The germline V gene encodes CDR1 SGHRS and CDR2 YFSETQ. The CDR3 length is 14 residues. V shed 7 bases and J 5 bases; nucleotides not matched to a gene: 8. The CDR3 DNA reads as TGCGCCAGCCGTCCGGGACAGGGGACTTATGGCTACACCTTC. Protein product: CASRPGQGTYGYTF. Using reference TRBV5-1 and TRBJ1-2 for the parts outside the CDR3, the full variable domain is KAGVTQTPRYLIKTRGQQVTLSCSPISGHRSVSWYQQTPGQGLQFLFEYFSETQRNKGNFPGRFSGRQFSNSRSEMNVSTLELGDSALYLCASRPGQGTYGYTFGSGTRLTVV.

The chain uses TRBV28 and TRBJ2-7; 9 positions match TRBD1. With 5 bases clipped from V and 9 bases from J, the junction kept 14 bases outside the gene matches. CDR3 length equals 15 residues. The germline CDR1 and CDR2 sequences are MDHEN and SYDVKM. CDR3 sequence (DNA): TGTGCCAGCAGTACGCCGGGACAGGGCGTATCCGTGCAGTACTTC. Amino acid sequence: CASSTPGQGVSVQYF.

This chain links TRBV7-2 with TRBJ2-2, with D uncertain. CDR3 length: 11 amino acids. The ends were cut back, 5 bases at V and 8 bases at J, with 6 bases in the middle. The germline V gene encodes CDR1 SGHTA and CDR2 FQGNSA. The CDR3 nucleotides read TGTGCCAGCAGCCCCCCGGGGGAGCTGTTTTTT. Translation gives CASSPPGELFF.

Regarding this clone: The germline gene is not matched at one end of the junction; a read error may be the cause. The chain combines TRBV4-3 with TRBJ1-2; no reliable D call. This CDR3 region has 13 residues. Germline V CDR1 and CDR2: LGHNA, YSLEER. The CDR3 protein is CASSQEAFQLVSF. CDR3 coding DNA: TGCGCCAGCAGCCAAGAAGCGTTCCAGCTCGTCTCCTTC.

This chain connects TRBV5-1 to TRBJ2-3; D is uncertain. V was pared by 0 bases and J by 0 bases, with 14 bases between. Germline CDR1 SGHRS, CDR2 YFSETQ. This CDR3 is 17 amino acids long. Here the CDR3 DNA reads TGCGCCAGCAGCTTGGTGCCTGCCTTAACTAGCACAGATACGCAGTATTTT. Amino acid sequence: CASSLVPALTSTDTQYF.

The CDR3 region has the DNA TGCAGCGTCCACAGGTGGAACACTGAAGCTTTCTTT. It specifies CSVHRWNTEAFF. V usage is TRBV29-1 and J usage is TRBJ1-1; D possibly corresponds to TRBD1 (5 bases). Between the trimmed V and J ends, which lost 6 bases and 1 base, there was a span of 9 bases. CDR3 length equals 12 residues. Germline values: CDR1 SQVTM, CDR2 ANQGSEA. Using reference TRBV29-1 and TRBJ1-1 for the parts outside the CDR3, the full variable domain is SAVISQKPSRDICQRGTSLTIQCQVDSQVTMMFWYRQQPGQSLTLIATANQGSEATYESGFVIDKFPISRPNLTFSTLTVSNMSPEDSSIYLCSVHRWNTEAFFGQGTRLTVV.

CDR3 residues: CASSSRDSNSYNEQFF. DNA of the CDR3: TGTGCCAGCAGTTCCCGGGACTCCAACTCCTACAATGAGCAGTTCTTC. The chain joins TRBV6-6 to TRBJ2-1, with a possible D match to TRBD2 (6 bases). V was shortened by 4 bases and J by 0 bases, with 13 bases between the two germline ends. The CDR3 is 16 amino acids. The germline V gene encodes CDR1 MNHNY and CDR2 SVGAGI (reference sequence).

The chain is built from TRBV7-9 and TRBJ1-5, with D tentatively TRBD1 (5 bases). The V and J ends lost 4 bases and 1 base respectively, with 8 bases between them. This CDR3 is 14 amino acids long. Per germline, CDR1 SEHNR and CDR2 FQNEAQ (reference sequence). The CDR3, as DNA: TGTGCCAGCAGCTCACGGGGGAGCAATCAGCCCCAGCATTTT. Amino acids: CASSSRGSNQPQHF.

The chain is built from TRBV30 and TRBJ1-1; D is possibly TRBD1 (5 bases). Trimming took 0 bases from V and 3 from J, leaving 8 bases between them. There are 13 residues in the CDR3. Germline values: CDR1 GTSNPN, CDR2 SVGIG (reference sequence). The CDR3 bases are TGTGCCTGGAGTGTCGCAGGGCACACTGAAGCTTTCTTT. Encoded protein: CAWSVAGHTEAFF.